What follows is one T cell receptor (beta chain) and its context. This clone's antigen is unknown. The sample holds no much larger clone one base away, and base qualities are not on file. This sample stems from a study of identical twins (dated by TCRdb to the mid-2010s). Some background on the complete study: To test whether fetal clonotypes persist, this study deep-sequenced TCR alpha and beta repertoires from monozygotic twins, from unrelated adults of various ages, and from cord blood. To rule out contamination, the twin experiments were replicated at different times with different library preparation protocols.

V is pared back by 3 bases and J by 5 bases, with 13 bases lying between the germline termini. CDR1 and CDR2 are drawn from the germline V gene: MNHEY, SVGEGT. The CDR3 runs 15 residues from the cysteine to the phenylalanine. The CDR3 DNA has 45 bases and is translated from base 1. Study-wide conclusions, independent of this receptor: Fewer insertions were carried by abundant cord blood beta clonotypes, a similar but weaker trend appeared in young adult naive repertoires, and no such trend appeared in memory repertoires. Recombination models systematically underestimated out-of-frame TCR alpha sharing in monozygotic twins but agreed with sharing between unrelated individuals. Compared with coincidental sharing between unrelated individuals, out-of-frame TCR alpha sequences shared between twins showed an excess of sequences with low generation probability. Zero-insertion analyses could be partly confounded by invariant T cells such as MAIT and iNKT, although diverse VJ usage argued against such confounding for most clonotypes. Conclusions relied on cross-sectional statistical analysis, since the same donors could not be followed over many years. Excess twin sharing in beta out-of-frame sequences was weaker because fewer shared sequences lowered the signal-to-noise ratio.

The method was 5' RACE. The reads were generated on an Illumina HiSeq 2000. Template switching introduced a universal primer binding site; the final cDNA contained a unique molecular identifier, enabling accurate counting of TCR cDNA molecules. Specific primers in the conserved constant-segment region were used to synthesize first-strand cDNA for the TCR alpha and beta chains. To control for contamination, every cDNA library carried two barcodes: a SMART-Mk sample barcode plus Illumina barcodes. Two successive PCR steps introduced TruSeq adapter sequences along with Illumina sample barcodes. TCR alpha and beta cDNA libraries were sequenced on the Illumina HiSeq platform with custom primers. Processing in the source paper ran as follows. Raw reads were processed with MiGEC to extract unique molecular identifiers, and MiXCR was used to determine CDR3 positions. Recombination models were inferred per individual with the repgenHMM and IGoR tools using an EM algorithm. Shared clonotype analysis was performed with the tcR package in R, normalizing sharing by the product of cloneset sizes. To study raw recombination without the effects of thymic and clonal selection, out-of-frame nonproductive sequences were analyzed. The public reads were run again by TCRdb, first through fastp at Q25 and then through MiXCR, and only productive beta chains were kept. Each record represents a unique CDR3 protein, reported with the most common genes and DNA among its rows. TCRdb assigned the V and J calls; the authors' analysis was not used. The sample records 450,000 or so distinct CDR3 sequences, approximately 17% of which are singletons. Around 12% of the sample belongs to the ten largest clones.

Only healthy Caucasian donors were included. The researchers also sequenced three unrelated adults who were not twins: a male aged 18 to 30, a male aged 50 to 59, and a female aged 50 to 59. Using Miltenyi CD45RO+ enrichment and human naive T-cell isolation kits, memory (CD45RO+) and naive T cells were isolated from PBMC. The receptor chain draws on TRBV6-2 or TRBV6-3 and TRBJ1-4; the D gene is perhaps TRBD1, from 5 matching bases. The specimen was naive T cells sorted from blood. Interpreted using the paper, the cell subset or site label stands for: cells isolated with a human naive T-cell isolation kit. The sequence derives from a man in his fifties or sixties in good health. CDR3 sequence: CASSYPEGRNEKLFF. The nucleotide sequence reads as follows: TGTGCCAGCAGTTATCCAGAGGGGAGGAATGAAAAACTGTTTTTT.